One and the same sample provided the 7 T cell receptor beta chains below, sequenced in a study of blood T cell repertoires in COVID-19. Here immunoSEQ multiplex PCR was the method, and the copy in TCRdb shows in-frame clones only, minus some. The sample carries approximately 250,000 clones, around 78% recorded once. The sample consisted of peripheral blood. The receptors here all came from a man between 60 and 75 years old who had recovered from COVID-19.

This chain's CDR3 is CASSLAIGAGNTIYF. For the CDR3, the DNA is TGTGCCAGCAGCTTAGCGATAGGAGCTGGAAACACCATATATTTT. The rearrangement links TRBV7-2 to TRBJ1-3; no definite D call. The V and J ends lost 0 bases and 2 bases respectively, with 8 bases between them. Per the germline V gene, CDR1 is SGHTA and CDR2 is FQGNSA. The CDR3 contains 15 residues.

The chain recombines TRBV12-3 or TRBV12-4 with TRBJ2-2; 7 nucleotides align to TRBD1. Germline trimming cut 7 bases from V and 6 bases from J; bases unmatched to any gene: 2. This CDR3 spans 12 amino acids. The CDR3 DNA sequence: TGTGCCAGCAAAGGGGGCCCCGGGGAGCTGTTTTTT. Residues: CASKGGPGELFF.

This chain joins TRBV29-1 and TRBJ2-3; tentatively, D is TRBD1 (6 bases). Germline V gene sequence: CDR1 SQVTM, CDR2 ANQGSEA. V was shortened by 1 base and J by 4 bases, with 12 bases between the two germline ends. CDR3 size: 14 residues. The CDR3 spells CSVEGKQGADTQYF. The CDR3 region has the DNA TGCAGCGTTGAAGGGAAACAGGGCGCAGATACGCAGTATTTT.

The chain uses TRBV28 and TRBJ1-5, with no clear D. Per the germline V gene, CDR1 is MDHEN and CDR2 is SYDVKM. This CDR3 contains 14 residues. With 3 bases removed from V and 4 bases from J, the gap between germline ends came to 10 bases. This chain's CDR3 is CASSLTGRNQPQHF. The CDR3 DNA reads TGTGCCAGCAGTTTGACCGGGAGGAATCAGCCCCAGCATTTT.

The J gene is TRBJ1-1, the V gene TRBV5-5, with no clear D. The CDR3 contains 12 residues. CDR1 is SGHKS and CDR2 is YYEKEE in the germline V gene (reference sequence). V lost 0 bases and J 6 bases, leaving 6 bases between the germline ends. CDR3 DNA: TGTGCCAGCAGCTTGGCCCCGGCTGAAGCTTTCTTT. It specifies CASSLAPAEAFF.

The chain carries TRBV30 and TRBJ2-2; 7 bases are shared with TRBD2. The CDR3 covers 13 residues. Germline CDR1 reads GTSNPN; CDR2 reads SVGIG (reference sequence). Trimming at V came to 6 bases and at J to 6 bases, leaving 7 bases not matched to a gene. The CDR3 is CACPGGGAGELFF. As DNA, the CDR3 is TGTGCCTGTCCCGGCGGGGGAGCCGGGGAGCTGTTTTTT.

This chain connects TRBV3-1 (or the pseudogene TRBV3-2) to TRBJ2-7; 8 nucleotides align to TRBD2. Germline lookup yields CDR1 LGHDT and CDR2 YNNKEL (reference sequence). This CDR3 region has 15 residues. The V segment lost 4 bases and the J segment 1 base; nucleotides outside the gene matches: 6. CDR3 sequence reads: CASSLGAGVSYEQYF. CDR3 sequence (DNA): TGTGCCAGCAGCCTCGGAGCGGGAGTTTCCTACGAGCAGTACTTC.